This T cell receptor (beta chain) was captured in a study of blood T cell repertoires in COVID-19 (TCRdb year 2020). Background for the entire study: The collaborator samples originated in the United States, Italy and Spain and spanned the acute and convalescent phases of COVID-19. The prospective study material was composed of cDNA or gDNA derived from T cells, B-cell-depleted T cells, or PBMCs. Subjects who had been exposed to COVID-19, were actively infected with it, or had recovered from it provided the deeply sampled blood TCRbeta repertoires that made up the dataset. The repertoires were made available in a free public database intended to serve as a resource for research on the immune response to SARS-CoV-2. The samples were drawn from the first 160 participants of the ongoing ImmuneRACE study and from more than 1,000 subjects provided by 6 global collaborators. A de-identified subject ID, COVID-19 status, age in years and sex were almost always included in the sample metadata. Where available, HLA class I and class II types were taken from metadata supplied by the sample provider and were not determined by assay-based typing.

Collaborating institutions collected whole blood in K2EDTA tubes following their own protocols. For TCRbeta analysis, collaborators shipped samples as frozen whole blood, isolated PBMCs, or DNA extracted from either of those sample types. The immunoSEQ Assay, a bias-controlled multiplex PCR, was used to amplify TCRbeta CDR3 regions from genomic DNA. Under the source paper's analysis protocol: Nucleated cell counts per sample were estimated from amplification of reference gene primers within the assay. Sequence reads were collapsed and filtered to measure the absolute abundance of every unique TCRbeta CDR3 rearrangement. For each sample, productive Simpson clonality was calculated as the square root of Simpson's diversity index over productive rearrangements. Sourced from immuneACCESS, this table was stored by TCRdb with only in-frame sequences that have V and J called. A share of the clones is absent; for the studies checked, an unresolved V gene accounts for under half, and the remainder has no known explanation. V, J and clone size are taken as reported in that table, and D and trimming were inferred from the DNA itself. This sample holds over 45,000 clones; 70% to 90% were observed only once. The ten largest account for approximately 7% of the sample.

There are 14 amino acids in the CDR3, from cysteine to phenylalanine inclusive. Only the CDR3 region is kept as DNA, spanning 42 bases read in frame from base 1. Points the paper makes about the study in general: How much clinical and demographic metadata was included differed by source and by participant, and the metadata was provided uncurated.

Notes on this clone: It lacks a known antigen. The sample holds no much larger clone one base away, and base qualities are not on file.

The clonotype originates from a man aged 60-69 years with acute or convalescent COVID-19. Recombination linked TRBV21-1 to TRBJ2-7; the tabulated D call, TRBD1, remains unverified against the DNA. TRBV21-1 is deemed a pseudogene. Sequencing input: peripheral blood. CDR3 protein: CASKYRGRSYEQYF. The sequenced DNA: TGTGCCAGCAAGTACAGGGGGAGGTCCTACGAGCAGTACTTC.